This T cell receptor beta chain was found in a study of shared clonotypes between healthy human individuals. Naive CD8 cells comprised CD45RO-negative, CCR7-positively selected cells, excluding terminally differentiated effector memory CD45RA+ cells. Germline lookup yields CDR1 SEHNR and CDR2 FQNEAQ (reference sequence). With 3 bases removed from V and 1 base from J, the gap between germline ends came to 9 bases. The CDR3 loop spans 14 amino acids. Only in-frame clones appear in the TCRdb table, and some are missing; sequencing was by immunoSEQ multiplex PCR. The profile shows around 700,000 clones, about 91% of them singletons.

V usage is TRBV7-9 and J usage is TRBJ2-5; D remains unclear. Sequenced material: naive CD8+ T cells sorted from blood. The TCR sequence derives from a man under 40 in good health. The CDR3 coding sequence is TGTGCCAGCAGCTTTATGGAACCCCAAGAGACCCAGTACTTC. It yields the protein CASSFMEPQETQYF.